The rows below give T cell receptor beta chains drawn from one sample of a study of T cell changes during pregnancy in multiple sclerosis. Repertoires were generated with immunoSEQ multiplex PCR, while TCRdb's copy carries only in-frame clones and drops some. Here the sample spans tens of thousands of clones, 75% to 95% being singletons. Source: CD4+ T cells from peripheral blood mononuclear cells, taken before pregnancy. The source of these receptors is a female donor with multiple sclerosis, enrolled in a pregnancy study. Both conserved end residues are part of each CDR3. A D gene is named only where the DNA matches it firmly. The listing skips clone size in some rows; elsewhere it reads once, few, many or a size class.

J gene: TRBJ2-1
V gene: TRBV4-1
clone size: .
CDR3 length: 18
D gene: TRBD2
CDR3 protein: CASSQFPTAGGLNNEQFF
CDR3 DNA: TGCGCCAGCAGCCAATTTCCCACAGCGGGGGGGCTCAACAATGAGCAGTTCTTC

J gene: TRBJ2-7
V gene: TRBV7-9
clone size: .
CDR3 length: 16
D gene: TRBD2
CDR3 protein: CASSFPLAGESYEQYF
CDR3 DNA: TGTGCCAGCAGCTTCCCTCTAGCGGGGGAGTCCTACGAGCAGTACTTC

J gene: TRBJ2-1
V gene: TRBV7-8
clone size: .
CDR3 length: 15
D gene: .
CDR3 protein: CASSLVGTGRDEQFF
CDR3 DNA: TGTGCCAGCAGCTTAGTCGGCACAGGACGCGATGAGCAGTTCTTC

J gene: TRBJ2-2
V gene: TRBV7-2
clone size: few
CDR3 length: 14
D gene: TRBD2
CDR3 protein: CASSHPGGGGELFF
CDR3 DNA: TGTGCCAGCAGCCACCCCGGGGGGGGAGGGGAGCTGTTTTTT

J gene: TRBJ1-2
V gene: TRBV11-3
clone size: .
CDR3 length: 13
D gene: TRBD1
CDR3 protein: CASSRDRADGYTF
CDR3 DNA: TGTGCCAGCAGCCGGGACAGGGCAGATGGCTACACCTTC

J gene: TRBJ1-1
V gene: TRBV19
clone size: .
CDR3 length: 13
D gene: .
CDR3 protein: CASSHPTVLEAFF
CDR3 DNA: TGTGCCAGTAGCCACCCGACAGTCCTTGAAGCTTTCTTT

J gene: TRBJ2-1
V gene: TRBV6-1
clone size: .
CDR3 length: 17
D gene: TRBD2
CDR3 protein: CASSEPRAGVDYNEQFF
CDR3 DNA: TGTGCCAGCAGTGAACCGAGAGCGGGAGTTGACTACAATGAGCAGTTCTTC

J gene: TRBJ1-5
V gene: TRBV12-5
clone size: .
CDR3 length: 13
D gene: .
CDR3 protein: CASGFYSNQPQHF
CDR3 DNA: TGTGCTAGTGGTTTTTATAGCAATCAGCCCCAGCATTTT

J gene: TRBJ2-1
V gene: TRBV28
clone size: .
CDR3 length: 16
D gene: .
CDR3 protein: CASRGPGEDSYNEQFF
CDR3 DNA: TGTGCCAGCAGGGGACCCGGGGAGGACTCCTACAATGAGCAGTTCTTC

J gene: TRBJ1-2
V gene: TRBV11-3
clone size: .
CDR3 length: 15
D gene: .
CDR3 protein: CASSSRRGSNYGYTF
CDR3 DNA: TGTGCCAGCAGCTCCCGGCGGGGCAGTAACTATGGCTACACCTTC

J gene: TRBJ1-6
V gene: TRBV5-1
clone size: once
CDR3 length: 15
D gene: .
CDR3 protein: CASSTGIAHNSPLHF
CDR3 DNA: TGCGCCAGCAGCACCGGGATCGCGCATAATTCACCCCTCCACTTT

J gene: TRBJ2-7
V gene: TRBV2
clone size: .
CDR3 length: 15
D gene: .
CDR3 protein: CASSVRQAITYEQYF
CDR3 DNA: TGTGCCAGCAGTGTCCGACAGGCTATCACCTACGAGCAGTACTTC

J gene: TRBJ1-3
V gene: TRBV9
clone size: .
CDR3 length: 17
D gene: .
CDR3 protein: CASSRLHRANSGNTIYF
CDR3 DNA: TGTGCCAGCAGCAGATTGCATAGAGCCAACTCTGGAAACACCATATATTTT

J gene: TRBJ1-1
V gene: TRBV9
clone size: once
CDR3 length: 15
D gene: .
CDR3 protein: CASSVGGSGNTEAFF
CDR3 DNA: TGTGCCAGCAGCGTAGGAGGTAGTGGGAACACTGAAGCTTTCTTT

J gene: TRBJ1-1
V gene: TRBV5-1
clone size: .
CDR3 length: 14
D gene: TRBD1
CDR3 protein: CASSFGTANTEAFF
CDR3 DNA: TGCGCCAGCAGCTTCGGGACAGCTAACACTGAAGCTTTCTTT

J gene: TRBJ2-5
V gene: TRBV28
clone size: once
CDR3 length: 14
D gene: TRBD1
CDR3 protein: CATPGTGLQETQYF
CDR3 DNA: TGTGCCACTCCGGGGACAGGGCTGCAAGAGACCCAGTACTTC

J gene: TRBJ1-1
V gene: TRBV2
clone size: .
CDR3 length: 13
D gene: .
CDR3 protein: CASSEARPGQTFF
CDR3 DNA: TGTGCCAGCAGTGAAGCTCGACCGGGACAAACTTTCTTT

J gene: TRBJ2-7
V gene: TRBV4-2
clone size: .
CDR3 length: 18
D gene: TRBD2
CDR3 protein: CASSQDIQLAGGTYEQYF
CDR3 DNA: TGTGCCAGCAGCCAAGACATCCAACTAGCGGGAGGAACCTACGAGCAGTACTTC

J gene: TRBJ2-1
V gene: TRBV7-5
clone size: .
CDR3 length: 11
D gene: .
CDR3 protein: CARTERVEQFF
CDR3 DNA: TGTGCCAGAACGGAGCGTGTTGAGCAGTTCTTC

J gene: TRBJ2-2
V gene: TRBV5-4
clone size: .
CDR3 length: 12
D gene: .
CDR3 protein: CASSLSGGELFF
CDR3 DNA: TGTGCCAGCAGCCTTTCGGGCGGGGAGCTGTTTTTT

J gene: TRBJ1-2
V gene: TRBV15
clone size: .
CDR3 length: 13
D gene: .
CDR3 protein: CATSRVEGDGYTF
CDR3 DNA: TGTGCCACCAGCAGAGTAGAAGGAGATGGCTACACCTTC

J gene: TRBJ1-2
V gene: TRBV28
clone size: .
CDR3 length: 14
D gene: TRBD1
CDR3 protein: CASSVQGNNYGYTF
CDR3 DNA: TGTGCCAGCAGTGTACAGGGGAACAACTATGGCTACACCTTC

J gene: TRBJ2-4
V gene: TRBV6-1
clone size: .
CDR3 length: 17
D gene: TRBD1
CDR3 protein: CASSGGRGQGYSNIQYF
CDR3 DNA: TGTGCCAGCAGTGGGGGCAGGGGGCAGGGGTATTCAAACATTCAGTACTTC

J gene: TRBJ2-2
V gene: TRBV27
clone size: .
CDR3 length: 16
D gene: TRBD2
CDR3 protein: CASRNPGLGGTGELFF
CDR3 DNA: TGTGCCAGCAGAAACCCGGGACTAGGGGGAACCGGGGAGCTGTTTTTT

J gene: TRBJ1-1
V gene: TRBV18
clone size: .
CDR3 length: 14
D gene: .
CDR3 protein: CASSPTREATEAFF
CDR3 DNA: TGTGCCAGCTCACCCACCAGGGAGGCCACTGAAGCTTTCTTT

J gene: TRBJ1-5
V gene: TRBV9
clone size: .
CDR3 length: 15
D gene: TRBD1
CDR3 protein: CASSSGTGGSQPQHF
CDR3 DNA: TGTGCCAGCAGCTCCGGGACAGGGGGCAGTCAGCCCCAGCATTTT

J gene: TRBJ2-1
V gene: TRBV28
clone size: .
CDR3 length: 18
D gene: TRBD2
CDR3 protein: CASSLTTSGSNRYNEQFF
CDR3 DNA: TGTGCCAGCAGCTTAACGACTAGCGGGAGCAATCGATACAATGAGCAGTTCTTC

J gene: TRBJ1-1
V gene: TRBV7-9
clone size: .
CDR3 length: 16
D gene: TRBD1
CDR3 protein: CASSFGGSGGNTEAFF
CDR3 DNA: TGTGCCAGCAGCTTTGGGGGCTCAGGGGGTAACACTGAAGCTTTCTTT

J gene: TRBJ2-7
V gene: TRBV2
clone size: .
CDR3 length: 11
D gene: .
CDR3 protein: CASSGVYEQYF
CDR3 DNA: TGTGCCAGCAGTGGCGTCTACGAGCAGTACTTC

J gene: TRBJ1-2
V gene: TRBV28
clone size: .
CDR3 length: 14
D gene: .
CDR3 protein: CASSQGPRGGGYTF
CDR3 DNA: TGTGCCAGCAGTCAGGGGCCGCGGGGAGGGGGCTACACCTTC

J gene: TRBJ1-5
V gene: TRBV6-6
clone size: .
CDR3 length: 14
D gene: TRBD1
CDR3 protein: CASRRDSSNQPQHF
CDR3 DNA: TGTGCCAGCAGGAGGGACAGTAGCAATCAGCCCCAGCATTTT

J gene: TRBJ2-5
V gene: TRBV5-1
clone size: .
CDR3 length: 16
D gene: TRBD1
CDR3 protein: CASSLVGTGGQETQYF
CDR3 DNA: TGCGCCAGCAGCTTGGTAGGGACAGGGGGGCAAGAGACCCAGTACTTC

J gene: TRBJ2-1
V gene: TRBV11-3
clone size: .
CDR3 length: 16
D gene: TRBD1
CDR3 protein: CASSLMGTGTYNEQFF
CDR3 DNA: TGTGCCAGCAGCTTAATGGGGACAGGGACATACAATGAGCAGTTCTTC

J gene: TRBJ2-5
V gene: TRBV2
clone size: .
CDR3 length: 16
D gene: TRBD2
CDR3 protein: CASSTRRTSGQETQYF
CDR3 DNA: TGTGCCAGCAGTACAAGACGGACTAGCGGGCAAGAGACCCAGTACTTC

J gene: TRBJ1-3
V gene: TRBV29-1
clone size: .
CDR3 length: 14
D gene: TRBD1
CDR3 protein: CSVGTGSSGNTIYF
CDR3 DNA: TGCAGCGTTGGGACAGGGAGCTCTGGAAACACCATATATTTT

J gene: TRBJ2-4
V gene: TRBV28
clone size: .
CDR3 length: 22
D gene: TRBD2
CDR3 protein: CASSFVVGGHSPPTLAKNIQYF
CDR3 DNA: TGTGCCAGCAGTTTCGTAGTGGGAGGGCATTCCCCCCCCACTCTAGCCAAAAACATTCAGTACTTC

J gene: TRBJ2-7
V gene: TRBV7-2
clone size: .
CDR3 length: 15
D gene: TRBD2
CDR3 protein: CASSYTGTSHNEQYF
CDR3 DNA: TGTGCCAGCAGCTATACCGGGACTAGCCATAACGAGCAGTACTTC

J gene: TRBJ1-6
V gene: TRBV6-5
clone size: few
CDR3 length: 12
D gene: .
CDR3 protein: CASSSLNSPLHF
CDR3 DNA: TGTGCCAGCAGTTCTCTGAATTCACCCCTCCACTTT

J gene: TRBJ1-1
V gene: TRBV2
clone size: few
CDR3 length: 14
D gene: TRBD1
CDR3 protein: CASSDRQGNTEAFF
CDR3 DNA: TGTGCCAGCAGTGACAGACAGGGGAACACTGAAGCTTTCTTT

J gene: TRBJ2-1
V gene: TRBV4-1
clone size: .
CDR3 length: 16
D gene: .
CDR3 protein: CASSQELLGSMYEQFF
CDR3 DNA: TGCGCCAGCAGCCAAGAACTCCTAGGGAGTATGTATGAGCAGTTCTTC

J gene: TRBJ1-1
V gene: TRBV25-1
clone size: .
CDR3 length: 12
D gene: TRBD1
CDR3 protein: CASSGFDRGAFF
CDR3 DNA: TGTGCCAGCAGTGGATTCGACAGGGGAGCTTTCTTT

J gene: TRBJ1-5
V gene: TRBV27
clone size: .
CDR3 length: 15
D gene: .
CDR3 protein: CASSLGLNSNQPQHF
CDR3 DNA: TGTGCCAGCAGCCTTGGACTTAATAGCAATCAGCCCCAGCATTTT

J gene: TRBJ2-7
V gene: TRBV7-8
clone size: .
CDR3 length: 17
D gene: .
CDR3 protein: CASSSSSKGAIVYEQYF
CDR3 DNA: TGTGCCAGCAGCTCCTCGAGTAAGGGAGCGATAGTCTACGAGCAGTACTTC

J gene: TRBJ1-1
V gene: TRBV5-1
clone size: few
CDR3 length: 16
D gene: TRBD1
CDR3 protein: CASSSRTGSGDTEAFF
CDR3 DNA: TGCGCCAGCAGCTCCAGGACAGGGTCAGGGGACACTGAAGCTTTCTTT

J gene: TRBJ2-1
V gene: TRBV2
clone size: .
CDR3 length: 17
D gene: .
CDR3 protein: CASSPGQPIFSYNEQFF
CDR3 DNA: TGTGCCAGCAGTCCCGGACAGCCGATTTTCTCCTACAATGAGCAGTTCTTC